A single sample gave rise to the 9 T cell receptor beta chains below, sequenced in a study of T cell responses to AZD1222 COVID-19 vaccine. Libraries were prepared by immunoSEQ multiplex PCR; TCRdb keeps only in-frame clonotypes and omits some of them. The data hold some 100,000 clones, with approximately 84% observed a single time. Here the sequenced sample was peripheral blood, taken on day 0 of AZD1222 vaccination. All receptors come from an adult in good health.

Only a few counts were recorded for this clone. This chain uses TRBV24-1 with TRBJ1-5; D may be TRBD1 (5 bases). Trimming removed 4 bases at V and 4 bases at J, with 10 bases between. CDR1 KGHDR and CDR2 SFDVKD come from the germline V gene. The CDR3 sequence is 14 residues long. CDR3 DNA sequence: TGTGCCACCAGTGACCGGCGGACAAATCAGCCCCAGCATTTT. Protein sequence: CATSDRRTNQPQHF.

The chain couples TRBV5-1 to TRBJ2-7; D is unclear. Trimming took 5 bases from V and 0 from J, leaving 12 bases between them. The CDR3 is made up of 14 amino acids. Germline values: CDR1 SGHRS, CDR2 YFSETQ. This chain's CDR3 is CASRFGRNSYEQYF. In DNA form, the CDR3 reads TGCGCCAGCAGATTTGGCCGGAACTCCTACGAGCAGTACTTC. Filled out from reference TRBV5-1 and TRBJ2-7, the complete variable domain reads KAGVTQTPRYLIKTRGQQVTLSCSPISGHRSVSWYQQTPGQGLQFLFEYFSETQRNKGNFPGRFSGRQFSNSRSEMNVSTLELGDSALYLCASRFGRNSYEQYFGPGTRLTVT.

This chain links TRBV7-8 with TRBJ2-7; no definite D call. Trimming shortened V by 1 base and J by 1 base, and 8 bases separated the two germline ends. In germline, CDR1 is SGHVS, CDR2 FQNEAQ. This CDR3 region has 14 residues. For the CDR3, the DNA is TGTGCCAGCAGCTTAGAAGGGCGGTCCTACGAGCAGTACTTC. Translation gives CASSLEGRSYEQYF.

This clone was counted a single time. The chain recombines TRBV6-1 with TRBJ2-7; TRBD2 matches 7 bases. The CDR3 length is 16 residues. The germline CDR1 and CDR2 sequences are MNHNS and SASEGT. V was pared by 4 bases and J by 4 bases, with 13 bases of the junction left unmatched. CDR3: CASSATAGGRLYEQYF. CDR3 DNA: TGTGCCAGCAGTGCCACTGCGGGCGGGAGATTGTACGAGCAGTACTTC.

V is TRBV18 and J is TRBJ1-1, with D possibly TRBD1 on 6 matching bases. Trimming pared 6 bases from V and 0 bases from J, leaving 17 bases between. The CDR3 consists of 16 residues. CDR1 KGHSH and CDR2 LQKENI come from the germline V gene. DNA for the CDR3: TGTGCCAGCTCCGTGGGGGGCAGTCGGTTGAACACTGAAGCTTTCTTT. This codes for CASSVGGSRLNTEAFF. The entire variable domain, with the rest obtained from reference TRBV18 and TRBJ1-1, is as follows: NAGVMQNPRHLVRRRGQEARLRCSPMKGHSHVYWYRQLPEEGLKFMVYLQKENIIDESGMPKERFSAEFPKEGPSILRIQQVVRGDSAAYFCASSVGGSRLNTEAFFGQGTRLTVV.

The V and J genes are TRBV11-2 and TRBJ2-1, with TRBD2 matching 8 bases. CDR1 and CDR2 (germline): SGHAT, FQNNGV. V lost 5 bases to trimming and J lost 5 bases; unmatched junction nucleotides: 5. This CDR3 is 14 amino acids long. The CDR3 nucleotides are TGTGCCAGCAGCACCCCGGGGGGGAACAATGAGCAGTTCTTC. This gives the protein CASSTPGGNNEQFF.

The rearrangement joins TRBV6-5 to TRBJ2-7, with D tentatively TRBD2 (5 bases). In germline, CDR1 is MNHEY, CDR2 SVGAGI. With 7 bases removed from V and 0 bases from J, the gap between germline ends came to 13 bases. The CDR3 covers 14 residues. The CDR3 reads CASNPGTRSYEQYF. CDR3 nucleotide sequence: TGTGCCAGCAACCCGGGAACCCGCTCCTACGAGCAGTACTTC.

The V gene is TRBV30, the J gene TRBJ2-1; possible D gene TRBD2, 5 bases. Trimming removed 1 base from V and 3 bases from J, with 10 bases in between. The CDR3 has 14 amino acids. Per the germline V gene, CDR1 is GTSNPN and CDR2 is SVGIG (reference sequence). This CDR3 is CAWSGLAVYNEQFF. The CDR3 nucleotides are TGTGCCTGGAGTGGGCTAGCAGTCTACAATGAGCAGTTCTTC.

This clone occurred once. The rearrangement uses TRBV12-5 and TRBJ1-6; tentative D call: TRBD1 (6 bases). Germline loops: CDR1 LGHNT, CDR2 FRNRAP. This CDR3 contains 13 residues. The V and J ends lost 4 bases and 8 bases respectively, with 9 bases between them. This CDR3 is CASGSGGYSPLHF. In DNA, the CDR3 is TGTGCTAGTGGTTCGGGGGGCTATTCACCCCTCCACTTT. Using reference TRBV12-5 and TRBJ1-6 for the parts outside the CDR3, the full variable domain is DARVTQTPRHKVTEMGQEVTMRCQPILGHNTVFWYRQTMMQGLELLAYFRNRAPLDDSGMPKDRFSAEMPDATLATLKIQPSEPRDSAVYFCASGSGGYSPLHFGNGTRLTVT.